This is a list of T cell receptor beta chains from one sample in a study of cytomegalovirus exposure and HLA in healthy donors. Generated by immunoSEQ multiplex PCR, the TCRdb table keeps only in-frame clones and is missing some. The sample shows about 160,000 clones, roughly 70% of them seen only once. Sequences were obtained from PBMCs. Receptor source: a woman between 40 and 55 years old in good health and CMV-seropositive. The CDR3 runs from the conserved cysteine through the conserved F or W. A D gene is named only where the DNA matches it firmly. Rows may omit the clone size; those that give it use once, few, many or a size class.

j_call	d_call	v_call	clone_size	cdr3_length	cdr3_aa	cdr3_nt
TRBJ1-3	NA	TRBV4-3	NA	15	CASSLGQMTGNTIYF	TGCGCCAGCAGCCTCGGACAGATGACTGGAAACACCATATATTTT
TRBJ1-5	NA	TRBV15	NA	15	CATSRGWVAGQPQHF	TGTGCCACCAGCAGGGGCTGGGTCGCGGGTCAGCCCCAGCATTTT
TRBJ2-1	TRBD1	TRBV7-3	NA	14	CASSVGQGAVEQFF	TGTGCCAGCAGCGTTGGACAGGGGGCGGTTGAGCAGTTCTTC
TRBJ1-2	TRBD1	TRBV6-1	NA	14	CASSSDRAVYGYTF	TGTGCCAGCAGTTCGGACAGGGCGGTCTATGGCTACACCTTC
TRBJ1-5	NA	TRBV28	NA	15	CASRLTSLRNQPQHF	TGTGCCAGCAGACTGACATCTCTGCGCAATCAGCCCCAGCATTTT
TRBJ2-7	TRBD1	TRBV4-2	NA	17	CASSQDFIGQGAYEQYF	TGTGCCAGCAGCCAAGATTTCATTGGACAGGGGGCCTACGAGCAGTACTTC
TRBJ1-1	NA	TRBV27	NA	12	CASSLGGSEAFF	TGTGCCAGCAGTTTAGGGGGGTCTGAAGCTTTCTTT
TRBJ2-7	TRBD1	TRBV6-5	NA	15	CASSAGTGGFYEQYF	TGTGCCAGCAGTGCCGGCACAGGGGGTTTCTACGAGCAGTACTTC
TRBJ2-5	TRBD1	TRBV28	NA	15	CASSLIGQGPETQYF	TGTGCCAGCAGTTTAATCGGACAGGGGCCAGAGACCCAGTACTTC
TRBJ2-5	TRBD2	TRBV7-3	NA	15	CASSPGGPDQETQYF	TGTGCCAGCAGCCCGGGGGGGCCTGATCAAGAGACCCAGTACTTC
TRBJ2-3	TRBD2	TRBV10-3	NA	17	CAISEGTSGISTDTQYF	TGTGCCATCAGTGAAGGGACTAGCGGGATATCGACAGATACGCAGTATTTT
TRBJ2-3	TRBD2	TRBV4-2	NA	16	CASSQSMTSGGNTQYF	TGTGCCAGCAGCCAATCGATGACTAGCGGAGGGAATACGCAGTATTTT
TRBJ2-6	TRBD2	TRBV29-1	NA	17	CSVEGRRGGSGANVLTF	TGCAGCGTTGAAGGAAGACGCGGGGGCTCTGGGGCCAACGTCCTGACTTTC
TRBJ1-4	NA	TRBV14	NA	17	CASSHRRGTSYSEKLFF	TGTGCCAGCAGCCATCGCCGGGGGACCAGTTATAGCGAAAAACTGTTTTTT
TRBJ1-3	NA	TRBV4-3	NA	13	CASSHPTGPINLF	TGCGCCAGCAGCCACCCGACAGGCCCTATAAACCTGTTT
TRBJ1-5	NA	TRBV4-3	once	17	CASSQEPQGDSNQPQNF	TGCGCCAGCAGCCAGGAACCACAGGGAGATAGCAATCAGCCCCAGAATTTT
TRBJ1-1	TRBD1	TRBV10-3	NA	15	CAISEVDRGGTEAFF	TGTGCCATCAGTGAGGTAGACAGGGGGGGCACTGAAGCTTTCTTT
TRBJ1-1	TRBD1	TRBV7-8	NA	15	CASIMGQRENTEAFF	TGTGCCAGCATAATGGGACAGCGCGAAAACACTGAAGCTTTCTTT
TRBJ2-7	NA	TRBV29-1	NA	13	CSVGRGISYEQYF	TGCAGCGTTGGTCGCGGTATCTCCTACGAGCAGTACTTC
TRBJ2-3	NA	TRBV6-4	NA	13	CASSSEGTDTQYF	TGTGCCAGCTCGAGTGAGGGCACAGATACGCAGTATTTT
TRBJ2-7	TRBD1	TRBV6-4	NA	15	CASRHDRGKTYEQYF	TGTGCCAGCAGGCATGACAGGGGGAAAACCTACGAGCAGTACTTC
TRBJ2-7	NA	TRBV2	NA	13	CARGRGATYEQYF	TGTGCCAGGGGACGGGGGGCCACCTACGAGCAGTACTTC
TRBJ2-7	NA	TRBV28	NA	11	CASSPRYEQYF	TGTGCCAGCAGCCCCCGCTACGAGCAGTACTTC
TRBJ1-3	NA	TRBV6-5	few	13	CASGAAIGNTIYF	TGTGCCAGCGGGGCCGCGATTGGAAACACCATATATTTT
TRBJ2-5	NA	TRBV18	NA	14	CASSPPVYQETQYF	TGTGCCAGCTCACCCCCGGTGTACCAAGAGACCCAGTACTTC
TRBJ2-1	TRBD2	TRBV4-3	NA	16	CASSQELAGGYNEQFF	TGCGCCAGCAGCCAAGAGTTAGCGGGAGGGTACAATGAGCAGTTCTTC
TRBJ2-7	NA	TRBV14	NA	17	CASSQTPDARRSYEQYF	TGTGCCAGCAGCCAAACACCGGATGCGCGGCGGTCCTACGAGCAGTACTTC
TRBJ2-3	TRBD1	TRBV19	NA	14	CASSDGTVADTQYF	TGTGCCAGTAGTGACGGGACAGTGGCAGATACGCAGTATTTT
TRBJ2-3	NA	TRBV4-2	NA	15	CASSQGGQSTDTQYF	TGTGCCAGCAGCCAAGGGGGCCAGAGCACAGATACGCAGTATTTT
TRBJ1-4	NA	TRBV7-9	NA	15	CASRDFVGGDEKLFF	TGTGCCAGCAGGGACTTTGTCGGGGGAGATGAAAAACTGTTTTTT
TRBJ2-3	TRBD2	TRBV18	NA	16	CASSPRLAGGTDTQYF	TGTGCCAGCTCACCACGACTAGCGGGGGGGACAGATACGCAGTATTTT
TRBJ1-1	NA	TRBV7-3	few	13	CASSLGENTEAFF	TGTGCCAGCAGCTTGGGAGAGAACACTGAAGCTTTCTTT
TRBJ2-7	NA	TRBV7-6	NA	15	CASSLQGSNVGEQYF	TGTGCCAGCAGCTTACAGGGTTCAAATGTGGGCGAGCAGTACTTC
TRBJ1-4	NA	TRBV21-1	NA	16	CASSKKGSRVNEKLFF	TGTGCCAGCAGCAAAAAGGGGTCACGGGTTAATGAAAAACTGTTTTTT
TRBJ2-7	TRBD1	TRBV7-7	NA	16	CASSEKPGQGPSEQYF	TGTGCTAGCAGCGAAAAACCGGGACAGGGGCCGAGCGAGCAGTACTTC
TRBJ1-1	TRBD1	TRBV4-3	few	15	CASSQQNRGDTEAFF	TGCGCCAGCAGCCAACAAAACAGGGGAGACACTGAAGCTTTCTTT
TRBJ2-2	NA	TRBV7-2	few	13	CASSPQGPGELFF	TGTGCCAGCAGCCCCCAGGGGCCCGGGGAGCTGTTTTTT
TRBJ2-1	TRBD2	TRBV6-4	NA	16	CASSDAGGGLYNEQFF	TGTGCCAGCAGTGACGCGGGCGGGGGGCTCTACAATGAGCAGTTCTTC
TRBJ1-4	NA	TRBV7-2	NA	15	CASSLGGSSNEKLFF	TGTGCCAGCAGCTTAGGAGGGAGCTCTAATGAAAAACTGTTTTTT
TRBJ2-3	NA	TRBV15	NA	15	CATSRDRGSTDTQYF	TGTGCCACCAGCAGAGATCGGGGGAGCACAGATACGCAGTATTTT
TRBJ1-5	NA	TRBV10-3	NA	14	CAISESAEVQPQHF	TGTGCCATCAGTGAGTCCGCGGAGGTTCAGCCCCAGCATTTT
TRBJ2-2	TRBD2	TRBV5-4	NA	14	CASSFRGGTGELFF	TGTGCCAGCAGCTTTCGGGGGGGCACCGGGGAGCTGTTTTTT
TRBJ2-5	TRBD2	TRBV5-1	NA	14	CASSPGGGQETQYF	TGCGCCAGCAGCCCCGGCGGGGGACAAGAGACCCAGTACTTC
TRBJ2-1	NA	TRBV25-1	NA	16	CASSDPGQSTYNEQFF	TGTGCCAGCAGTGATCCAGGACAGTCGACCTACAATGAGCAGTTCTTC
TRBJ1-1	NA	TRBV4-3	NA	15	CASSQGAGVMSEAFF	TGCGCCAGCAGCCAAGGGGCAGGGGTCATGTCTGAAGCTTTCTTT
TRBJ2-7	NA	TRBV28	NA	14	CASSPPGVSYEQYF	TGTGCCAGCAGCCCCCCAGGGGTCTCCTACGAGCAGTACTTC
TRBJ2-1	TRBD2	TRBV28	few	19	CASRRSSLAGGVGGNEQFF	TGTGCCAGCAGACGCTCCTCCCTAGCGGGAGGGGTCGGGGGCAATGAGCAGTTCTTC
TRBJ1-2	TRBD1	TRBV25-1	once	12	CASSLTGGGYTF	TGTGCCAGCAGTCTAACAGGGGGCGGCTACACCTTC
TRBJ2-1	NA	TRBV18	NA	13	CASSPIQGGGQFF	TGTGCCAGCTCACCAATACAGGGTGGAGGGCAGTTCTTC
TRBJ1-1	NA	TRBV28	NA	16	CASSPNGQSMNTEAFF	TGTGCCAGCAGTCCTAACGGACAGTCCATGAACACTGAAGCTTTCTTT
TRBJ1-3	NA	TRBV25-1	NA	17	CASMGSKPGFSGNTIYF	TGTGCCAGCATGGGGTCCAAACCAGGGTTCTCTGGAAACACCATATATTTT
TRBJ2-5	TRBD1	TRBV18	NA	13	CASSLDREETQYF	TGTGCCAGCTCACTCGACAGGGAAGAGACCCAGTACTTC
TRBJ2-5	NA	TRBV5-1	once	14	CASSLASGDETQYF	TGCGCCAGCAGCTTGGCCTCGGGGGATGAGACCCAGTACTTC
TRBJ1-5	NA	TRBV19	once	15	CASSIPGHGNQPQHF	TGTGCCAGTAGTATACCCGGACACGGCAATCAGCCCCAGCATTTT